These 3 T cell receptor beta chains share one sample of origin, sequenced in a study of blood T cells in healthy people across ages (dated by TCRdb to between 2014 and 2016). Receptors were amplified or captured by 5' RACE. Sequencer: Illumina HiSeq 2500. A second PCR of 7 to 11 cycles was performed with a sample-barcoded 5' primer and a J-beta primer mix. Starting from the raw public reads, TCRdb applied fastp trimming at Q25, assembled clones with MiXCR and retained in-frame beta chains. Every CDR3 protein is listed once, alongside the most common genes and DNA of its rows. The sample records over 1,200,000 distinct CDR3 sequences, approximately 60% of which are singletons. The ten largest clones take up roughly 6.3% of the sample. Sample: blood. The receptors were gathered from a man aged 18-30 years in good health.

This clonotype was detected a few times. The genes are TRBV11-2 and TRBJ2-1, with a tentative D call TRBD2 (5 bases). From germline, CDR1 is SGHAT and CDR2 FQNNGV. The CDR3 extends over 11 amino acids. V dropped 6 bases and J dropped 10 bases, with 10 bases sitting between them. The CDR3 DNA sequence: TGTGCCAGCAGGACCCGACTAGAGCAGTTCTTC. Protein sequence: CASRTRLEQFF.

This clonotype appeared a single time. The chain uses TRBV5-1 and TRBJ2-5, with D perhaps matching TRBD2 (5 bases). The DNA end is more similar to TRBJ2-7, so the J call may be wrong. The CDR3 consists of 15 residues. Looked up from germline, CDR1 is SGHRS and CDR2 is YFSETQ. In DNA, the CDR3 is TGCGCCAGCAGCCCTGCCCAGGACTTAGGCTACGAGCAGTACTTC. Its protein is CASSPAQDLGYEQYF.

This clonotype is a singleton in its sample. The V and J genes are TRBV7-9 and TRBJ1-1, with D unresolved. The CDR3 is made up of 12 amino acids. With 5 bases removed from V and 8 bases from J, the gap between germline ends came to 12 bases. Germline CDR1 is SEHNR and CDR2 is FQNEAQ (reference sequence). CDR3 sequence: CASSPRSREAFF. CDR3 in DNA: TGTGCCAGCAGCCCACGATCACGGGAAGCTTTCTTT.